A single sample is the source of the 7 T cell receptor beta chains below, sequenced in a study of post-analysis software for immune sequencing data. No cognate antigen is known for these TCRs. Tagging with unique molecular identifiers was a feature of the TCR beta cDNA libraries. MiXCR, run by TCRdb on the PCR reads, gives a single entry per CDR3 protein. The sample has roughly 540,000 distinct CDR3 sequences; less than 40% are singletons. Notes on the study in general: Patients used roughly five TRBV segments, including TRBV5-6, TRBV5-1 and TRBV20-1, more often than controls.

What was sequenced was blood. Receptors originate from a girl younger than 18 with multiple sclerosis.

This clonotype was seen repeatedly, ten times or more. The chain has TRBV5-1 and TRBJ2-1; possible D gene TRBD2, 7 bases. Trimming cost V 1 base and J 7 bases, with 18 bases left between them. The CDR3 spans 16 residues. Germline assignment: CDR1 SGHRS and CDR2 YFSETQ. The CDR3: CASSLSGIGGRNEQFF. The CDR3 region has the DNA TGCGCCAGCAGCTTGAGTGGTATCGGGGGGCGGAATGAGCAGTTCTTC.

This clonotype appeared many times. J is TRBJ2-5 and V is TRBV10-1, with 9 nucleotides matching TRBD1. V lost 6 bases to trimming and J lost 2 bases; unmatched junction nucleotides: 1. The CDR3 extends over 13 amino acids. Germline CDR1 WNHNN, CDR2 SYGVQD (reference sequence). CDR3 DNA: TGCGCCAGCAGCGGGACAGGGCAAGAGACCCAGTACTTC. This translates into CASSGTGQETQYF.

This clonotype occurred a few times. The rearrangement uses TRBV20-1 and TRBJ2-5; D is ambiguous. From germline, CDR1 is DFQATT and CDR2 SNEGSKA (reference sequence). The CDR3 contains 11 residues. The DNA of the CDR3 is TGCAGCAACACAGACCAAGAGACCCAGTACTTC. Translated, it gives CSNTDQETQYF.

The chain has TRBV18 and TRBJ1-3; D unclear. CDR1 is KGHSH and CDR2 is LQKENI in the germline V gene. The length of the CDR3 is 15 residues. Between the trimmed V and J ends, which lost 0 bases and 0 bases, there was a span of 6 bases. CDR3: CASSPPSDSGNTIYF. CDR3 DNA sequence: TGTGCCAGCTCACCACCCAGTGACTCTGGAAACACCATATATTTT.

V is TRBV11-2 and J is TRBJ1-5; unclear D gene. The length of the CDR3 is 13 residues. Germline lookup yields CDR1 SGHAT and CDR2 FQNNGV. Trimming removed 0 bases at V and 6 bases at J, with 6 bases between. The CDR3 region is CASSLDLAQPQHF. DNA of the CDR3: TGTGCCAGCAGCTTAGATCTGGCTCAGCCCCAGCATTTT.

This clonotype has just a few counts. V usage is TRBV6-6 and J usage is TRBJ2-3, with TRBD2 matching 8 bases. CDR1 is MNHNY and CDR2 is SVGAGI in the germline V gene (reference sequence). The V segment lost 6 bases and the J segment 2 bases; nucleotides outside the gene matches: 7. The CDR3 spans 15 residues. The CDR3 DNA is TGTGCCAGCAGAACGGGGGGGGCGCCCACAGATACGCAGTATTTT. This gives the protein CASRTGGAPTDTQYF.

This clonotype was seen only once. The chain recombines TRBV10-3 with TRBJ2-1; D is uncertain. Germline CDR1 is ENHRY and CDR2 is SYGVKD. Trimming left V 1 base short and J 9 bases short, with 7 bases between. This CDR3 region has 12 residues. CDR3 protein: CAISELGTEQFF. The CDR3 DNA reads as TGTGCCATCAGTGAGTTGGGTACTGAGCAGTTCTTC.